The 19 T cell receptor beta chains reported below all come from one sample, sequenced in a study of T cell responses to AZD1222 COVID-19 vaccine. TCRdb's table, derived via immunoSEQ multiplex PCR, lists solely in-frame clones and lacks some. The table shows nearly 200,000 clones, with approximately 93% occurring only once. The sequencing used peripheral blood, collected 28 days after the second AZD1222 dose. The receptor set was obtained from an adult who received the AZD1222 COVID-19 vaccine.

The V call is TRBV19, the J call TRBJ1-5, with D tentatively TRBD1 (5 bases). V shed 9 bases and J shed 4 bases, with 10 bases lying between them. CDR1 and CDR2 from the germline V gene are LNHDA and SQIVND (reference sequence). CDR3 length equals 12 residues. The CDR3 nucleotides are TGTGCCAGAGAGGGACCGAATCAGCCCCAGCATTTT. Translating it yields CAREGPNQPQHF. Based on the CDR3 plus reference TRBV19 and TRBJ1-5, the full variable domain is DGGITQSPKYLFRKEGQNVTLSCEQNLNHDAMYWYRQDPGQGLRLIYYSQIVNDFQKGDIAEGYSVSREKKESFPLTVTSAQKNPTAFYLCAREGPNQPQHFGDGTRLSIL.

CDR3 loop: CASSSIPGTSGVFSSYNEQFF. The CDR3 bases are TGCGCCAGCAGCTCTATCCCCGGGACTAGCGGGGTCTTTAGCTCCTACAATGAGCAGTTCTTC. The rearrangement joins TRBV5-1 to TRBJ2-1; 13 bases fit TRBD2. Germline CDR1 SGHRS, CDR2 YFSETQ. The CDR3 is made up of 21 amino acids. V gave up 3 bases and J gave up 0 bases; unmatched junction bases: 15.

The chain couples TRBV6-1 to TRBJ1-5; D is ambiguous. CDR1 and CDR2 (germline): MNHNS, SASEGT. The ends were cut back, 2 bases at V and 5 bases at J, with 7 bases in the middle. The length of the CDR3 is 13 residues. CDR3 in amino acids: CASSEREYQPQHF. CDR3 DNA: TGTGCCAGCAGTGAACGGGAGTATCAGCCCCAGCATTTT.

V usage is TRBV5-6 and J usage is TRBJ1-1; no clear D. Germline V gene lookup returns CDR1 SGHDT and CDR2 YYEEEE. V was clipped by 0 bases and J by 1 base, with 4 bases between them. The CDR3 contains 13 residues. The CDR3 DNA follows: TGTGCCAGCAGCTTGGGGGGGAACACTGAAGCTTTCTTT. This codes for CASSLGGNTEAFF.

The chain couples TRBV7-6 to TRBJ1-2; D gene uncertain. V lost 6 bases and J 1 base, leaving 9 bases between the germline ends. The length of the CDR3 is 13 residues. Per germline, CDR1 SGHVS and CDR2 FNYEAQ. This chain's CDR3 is CASRPGSNYGYTF. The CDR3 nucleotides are TGTGCCAGCAGGCCGGGCAGTAACTATGGCTACACCTTC.

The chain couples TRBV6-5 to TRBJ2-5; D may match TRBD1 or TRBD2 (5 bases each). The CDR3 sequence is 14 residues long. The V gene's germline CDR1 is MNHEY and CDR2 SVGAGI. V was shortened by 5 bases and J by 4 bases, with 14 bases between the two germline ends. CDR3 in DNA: TGTGCCAGCAGTCTTCAAGAGGGGAGAGAGACCCAGTACTTC. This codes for CASSLQEGRETQYF.

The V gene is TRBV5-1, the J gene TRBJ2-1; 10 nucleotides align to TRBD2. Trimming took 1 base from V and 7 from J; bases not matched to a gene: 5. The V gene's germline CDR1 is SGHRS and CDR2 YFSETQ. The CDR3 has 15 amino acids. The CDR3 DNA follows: TGCGCCAGCAGCTTGACTAGCGGGACTGGGAATGAGCAGTTCTTC. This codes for CASSLTSGTGNEQFF.

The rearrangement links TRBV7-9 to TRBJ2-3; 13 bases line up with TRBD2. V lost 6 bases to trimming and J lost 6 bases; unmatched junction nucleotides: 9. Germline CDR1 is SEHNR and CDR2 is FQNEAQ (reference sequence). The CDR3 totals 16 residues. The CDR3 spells CASSRRLAGGADTQYF. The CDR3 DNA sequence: TGTGCCAGCAGTCGAAGACTAGCGGGGGGCGCGGATACGCAGTATTTT.

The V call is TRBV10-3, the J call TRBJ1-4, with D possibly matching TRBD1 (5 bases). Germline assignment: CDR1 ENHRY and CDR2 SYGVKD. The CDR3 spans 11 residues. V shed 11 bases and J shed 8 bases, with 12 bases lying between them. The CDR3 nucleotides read TGTGCCGCCAGCGGGGACGAAAAACTGTTTTTT. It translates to CAASGDEKLFF.

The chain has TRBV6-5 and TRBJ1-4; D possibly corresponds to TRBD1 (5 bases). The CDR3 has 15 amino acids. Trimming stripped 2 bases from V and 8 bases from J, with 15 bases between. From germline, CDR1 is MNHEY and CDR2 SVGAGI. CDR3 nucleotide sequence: TGTGCCAGCAGTTACGGAGGGGTTAGCGGCGAAAAACTGTTTTTT. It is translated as CASSYGGVSGEKLFF.

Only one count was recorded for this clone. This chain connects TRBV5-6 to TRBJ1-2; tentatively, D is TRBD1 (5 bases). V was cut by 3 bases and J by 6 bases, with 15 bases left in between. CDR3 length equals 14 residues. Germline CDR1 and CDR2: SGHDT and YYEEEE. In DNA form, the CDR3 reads TGTGCCAGCAGCTCGCTAGGGGCTATGGATGGCTACACCTTC. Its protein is CASSSLGAMDGYTF.

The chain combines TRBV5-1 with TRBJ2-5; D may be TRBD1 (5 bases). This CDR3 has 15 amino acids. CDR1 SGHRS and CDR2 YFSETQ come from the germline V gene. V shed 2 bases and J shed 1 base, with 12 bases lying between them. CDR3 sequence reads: CASSFRPGPQETQYF. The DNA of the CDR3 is TGCGCCAGCAGCTTCAGGCCAGGGCCCCAAGAGACCCAGTACTTC.

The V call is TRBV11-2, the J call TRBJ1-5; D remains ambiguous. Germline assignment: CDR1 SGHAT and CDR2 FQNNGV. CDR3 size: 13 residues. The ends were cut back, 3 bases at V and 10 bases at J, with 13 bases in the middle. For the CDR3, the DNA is TGTGCCAGCAGCTTGGTTCAAAGAACCCCCCAGCATTTT. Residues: CASSLVQRTPQHF.

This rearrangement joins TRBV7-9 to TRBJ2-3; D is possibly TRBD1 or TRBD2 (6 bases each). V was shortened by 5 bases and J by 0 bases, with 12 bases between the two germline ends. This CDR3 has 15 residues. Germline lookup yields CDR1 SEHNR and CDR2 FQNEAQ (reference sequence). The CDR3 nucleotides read TGTGCCAGCAGCACCCGGGGGCTCAGCACAGATACGCAGTATTTT. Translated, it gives CASSTRGLSTDTQYF.

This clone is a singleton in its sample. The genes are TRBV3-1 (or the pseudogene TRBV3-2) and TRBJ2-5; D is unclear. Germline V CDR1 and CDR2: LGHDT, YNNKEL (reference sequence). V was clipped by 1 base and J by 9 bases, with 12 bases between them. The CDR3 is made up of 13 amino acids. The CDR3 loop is CASSQGDGSAQYF. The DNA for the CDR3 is TGTGCCAGCAGCCAAGGAGACGGCTCAGCCCAGTACTTC.

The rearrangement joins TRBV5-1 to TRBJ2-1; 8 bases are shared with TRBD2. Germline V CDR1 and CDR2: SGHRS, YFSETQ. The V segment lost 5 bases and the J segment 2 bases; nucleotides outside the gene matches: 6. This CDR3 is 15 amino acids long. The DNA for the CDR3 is TGCGCCAGCAGGCGACTAGCGAATGCCTACAATGAGCAGTTCTTC. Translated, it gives CASRRLANAYNEQFF. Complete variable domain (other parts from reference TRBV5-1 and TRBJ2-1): KAGVTQTPRYLIKTRGQQVTLSCSPISGHRSVSWYQQTPGQGLQFLFEYFSETQRNKGNFPGRFSGRQFSNSRSEMNVSTLELGDSALYLCASRRLANAYNEQFFGPGTRLTVL.

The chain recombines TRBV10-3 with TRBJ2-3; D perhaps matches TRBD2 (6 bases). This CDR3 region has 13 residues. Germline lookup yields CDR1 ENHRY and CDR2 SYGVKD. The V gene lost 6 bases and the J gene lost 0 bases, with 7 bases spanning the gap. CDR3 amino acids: CAIRAGSTDTQYF. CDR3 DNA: TGTGCCATCAGGGCGGGGAGCACAGATACGCAGTATTTT.

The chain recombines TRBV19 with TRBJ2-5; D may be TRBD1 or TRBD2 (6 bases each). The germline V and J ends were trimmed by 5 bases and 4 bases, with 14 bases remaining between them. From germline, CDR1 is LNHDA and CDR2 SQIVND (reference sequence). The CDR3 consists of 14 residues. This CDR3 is CASSFPGGGETQYF. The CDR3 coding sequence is TGTGCCAGTAGTTTTCCAGGAGGGGGAGAGACCCAGTACTTC.

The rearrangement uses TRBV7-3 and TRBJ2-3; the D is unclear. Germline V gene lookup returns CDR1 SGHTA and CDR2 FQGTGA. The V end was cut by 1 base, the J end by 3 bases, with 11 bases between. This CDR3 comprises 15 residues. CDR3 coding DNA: TGTGCCAGCAGCTTAAAACTGCTTTCTACAGATACGCAGTATTTT. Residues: CASSLKLLSTDTQYF.